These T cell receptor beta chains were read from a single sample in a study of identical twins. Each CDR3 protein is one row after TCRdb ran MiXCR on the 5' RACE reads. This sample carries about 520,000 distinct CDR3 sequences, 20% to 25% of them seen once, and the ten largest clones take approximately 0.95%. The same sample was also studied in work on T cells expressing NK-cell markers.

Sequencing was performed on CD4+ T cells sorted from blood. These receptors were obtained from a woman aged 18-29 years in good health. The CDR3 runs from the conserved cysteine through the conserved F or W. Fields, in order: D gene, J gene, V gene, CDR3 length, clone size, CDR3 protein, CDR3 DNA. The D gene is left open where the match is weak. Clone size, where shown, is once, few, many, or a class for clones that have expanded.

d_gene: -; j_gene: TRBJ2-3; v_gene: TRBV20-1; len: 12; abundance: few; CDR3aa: CSARRGTDTQYF; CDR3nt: TGCAGTGCTCGAAGGGGCACAGATACGCAGTATTTT
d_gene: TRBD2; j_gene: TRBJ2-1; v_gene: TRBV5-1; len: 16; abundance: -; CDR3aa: CASSLGASGAHNEQFF; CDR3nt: TGCGCCAGCAGCTTGGGGGCTAGCGGGGCTCACAATGAGCAGTTCTTC
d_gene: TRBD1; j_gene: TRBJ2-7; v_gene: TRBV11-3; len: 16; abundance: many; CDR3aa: CASSFSGTVLTYEQYF; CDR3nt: TGTGCCAGCAGCTTCTCCGGGACAGTTCTCACTTACGAGCAGTACTTC
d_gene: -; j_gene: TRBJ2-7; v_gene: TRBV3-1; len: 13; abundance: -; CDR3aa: CASSQLGGGEQYF; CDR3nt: TGTGCCAGCAGCCAACTAGGCGGTGGTGAGCAGTACTTC
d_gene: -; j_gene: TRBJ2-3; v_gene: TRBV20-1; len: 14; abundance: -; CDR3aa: CSARPTGGTDTQYF; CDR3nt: TGCAGTGCTCGCCCCACGGGGGGCACAGATACGCAGTATTTT
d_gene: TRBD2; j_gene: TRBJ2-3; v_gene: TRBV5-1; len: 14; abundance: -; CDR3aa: CASVWGTSGDTQYF; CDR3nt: TGCGCCAGCGTGTGGGGGACTAGCGGTGATACGCAGTATTTT
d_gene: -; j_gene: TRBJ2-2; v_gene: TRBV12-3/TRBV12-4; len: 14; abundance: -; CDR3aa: CASSSKRNTGELFF; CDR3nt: TGTGCCAGCAGTTCTAAGCGTAACACCGGGGAGCTGTTTTTT
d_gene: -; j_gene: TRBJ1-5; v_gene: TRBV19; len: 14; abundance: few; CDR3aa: CASSLQLSNQPQHF; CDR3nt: TGTGCCAGTAGTCTACAACTCTCTAATCAGCCCCAGCATTTT
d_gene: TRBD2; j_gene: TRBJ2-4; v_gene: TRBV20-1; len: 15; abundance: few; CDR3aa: CSAPLAGGAKNIQYF; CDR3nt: TGCAGTGCTCCCCTAGCGGGAGGAGCCAAAAACATTCAGTACTTC
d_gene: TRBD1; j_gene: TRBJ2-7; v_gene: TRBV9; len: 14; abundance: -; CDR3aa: CASSADRGGGEQYF; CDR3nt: TGTGCCAGCAGCGCAGACAGGGGGGGAGGAGAGCAGTACTTC
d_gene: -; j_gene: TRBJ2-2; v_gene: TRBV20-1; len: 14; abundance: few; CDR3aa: CSASLARNTGELFF; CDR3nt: TGCAGTGCTAGCCTAGCGAGGAACACCGGGGAGCTGTTTTTT
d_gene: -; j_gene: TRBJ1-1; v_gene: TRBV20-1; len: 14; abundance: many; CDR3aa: CSARGIGGGLAAFF; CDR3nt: TGCAGTGCTAGAGGGATCGGGGGAGGTCTTGCGGCTTTCTTT
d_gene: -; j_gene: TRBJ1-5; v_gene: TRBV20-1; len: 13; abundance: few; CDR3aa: CSATEGHYQPQHF; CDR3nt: TGCAGTGCTACCGAGGGGCATTATCAGCCCCAGCATTTT
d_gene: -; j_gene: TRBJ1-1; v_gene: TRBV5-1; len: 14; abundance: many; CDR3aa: CASSSSSGNTEAFF; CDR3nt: TGCGCCAGCAGCTCCTCTTCTGGGAACACTGAAGCTTTCTTT
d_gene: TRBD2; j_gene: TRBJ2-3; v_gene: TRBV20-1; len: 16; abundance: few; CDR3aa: CSASPLAGASTDTQYF; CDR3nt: TGCAGTGCCAGCCCCCTAGCGGGGGCGAGCACAGATACGCAGTATTTT
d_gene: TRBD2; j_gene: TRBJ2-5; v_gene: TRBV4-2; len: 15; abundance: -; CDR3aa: CASSQRGGQQETQYF; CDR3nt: TGTGCCAGCAGCCAACGGGGGGGCCAGCAAGAGACCCAGTACTTC
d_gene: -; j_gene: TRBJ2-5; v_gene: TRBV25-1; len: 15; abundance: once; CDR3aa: CASGGGLAVGETQYF; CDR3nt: TGTGCCAGCGGCGGGGGCCTAGCGGTAGGGGAGACCCAGTACTTC
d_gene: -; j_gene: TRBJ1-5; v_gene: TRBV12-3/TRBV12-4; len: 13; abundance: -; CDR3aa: CASSSQGYQPQHF; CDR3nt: TGTGCCAGCAGCTCGCAGGGGTATCAGCCCCAGCATTTT
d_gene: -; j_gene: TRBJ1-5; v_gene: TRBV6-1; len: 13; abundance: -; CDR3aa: CASRRDYRQPQHF; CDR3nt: TGTGCCAGTCGCAGGGATTATCGTCAGCCCCAGCATTTT
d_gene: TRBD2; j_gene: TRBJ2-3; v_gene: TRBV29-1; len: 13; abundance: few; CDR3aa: CSVRGGSSDTQYF; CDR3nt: TGCAGCGTTCGGGGGGGCAGCTCAGATACGCAGTATTTT
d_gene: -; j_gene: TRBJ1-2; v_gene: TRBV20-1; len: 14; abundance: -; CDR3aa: CSARDGQKLHGYTF; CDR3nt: TGCAGTGCTAGAGACGGACAGAAGCTACATGGCTACACCTTC
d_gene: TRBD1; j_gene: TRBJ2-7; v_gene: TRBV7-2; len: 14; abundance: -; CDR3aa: CASSPRTGTYEQYF; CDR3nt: TGTGCCAGCAGCCCCCGGACAGGAACCTACGAGCAGTACTTC